This T cell receptor beta chain was captured in a study of regulatory T cells in long-lasting Graves disease. With 5 bases clipped from V and 1 base from J, the junction kept 3 bases outside the gene matches. The germline CDR1 and CDR2 sequences are MDHEN and SYDVKM. CDR3 size: 15 residues. Time point specified: persistent/refractory GD, antithyroid drugs over 5 years with positive TRAb. After RNA was extracted from PBMCs, the TCR library was made from it. This clonotype was observed at least ten times. In building TCR beta libraries, iRepertoire HTBI primers were used together with Arm-PCR of CDR3 regions. TCRdb passed the multiplex PCR reads through MiXCR, listing each CDR3 protein once. The sample yields some 340,000 distinct CDR3 sequences, 23% seen once.

This specimen was peripheral blood mononuclear cells (PBMCs), taken when the disease was refractory, from a patient treated with antithyroid drugs. This receptor was taken from a woman in her forties with Graves disease. This chain joins TRBV28 and TRBJ1-5, with 9 bases lining up with TRBD1. CDR3 DNA sequence: TGTGCCAGCAGTCGGGACAGGGCGAGCAATCAGCCCCAGCATTTT. Translated, it gives CASSRDRASNQPQHF.